This passage covers 23 T cell receptor beta chains from one sample sequenced in a study of blood T cell repertoires in COVID-19. Assay: immunoSEQ multiplex PCR; the TCRdb copy retains only in-frame clones and omits some. The repertoire holds 130,000 to 150,000 clones, approximately 90% seen once, with 13% in the top ten. Sequencing was performed on peripheral blood. These receptors all come from a young man with COVID-19, enrolled during active disease.

V and J are TRBV7-9 and TRBJ2-7; D remains ambiguous. The CDR3 runs to 12 residues. CDR1 is SEHNR, CDR2 FQNEAQ, per germline (reference sequence). The germline V and J ends were trimmed by 5 bases and 5 bases, with 10 bases remaining between them. This CDR3 reads CASSRTPNEQYF. DNA of the CDR3: TGTGCCAGCAGCCGAACACCCAACGAGCAGTACTTC.

The J gene is TRBJ2-1, the V gene TRBV7-8; 9 positions agree with TRBD2. Trimming at V came to 7 bases and at J to 14 bases, leaving 21 bases not matched to a gene. The length of the CDR3 is 16 residues. Germline V gives CDR1 SGHVS, CDR2 FQNEAQ. The CDR3 here is CASNNQAAGGQRIKFF. The CDR3 nucleotides read TGTGCCAGCAACAACCAGGCGGCGGGAGGGCAACGAATAAAGTTCTTC.

Here the CDR3 reads CASSGIFAGGPAYNEQFF. The CDR3 DNA reads as TGTGCCAGCAGTGGGATCTTCGCGGGAGGGCCCGCCTACAATGAGCAGTTCTTC. The gene calls are TRBV25-1 and TRBJ2-1; TRBD2 matches 9 bases. Germline lookup yields CDR1 MGHDK and CDR2 SYGVNS. The CDR3 extends over 18 amino acids. The junction had 12 bases not matched to a gene; V was cut back by 4 bases and J by 2 bases. Full variable domain (remainder filled in from reference TRBV25-1 and TRBJ2-1): EADIYQTPRYLVIGTGKKITLECSQTMGHDKMYWYQQDPGMELHLIHYSYGVNSTEKGDLSSESTVSRIRTEHFPLTLESARPSHTSQYLCASSGIFAGGPAYNEQFFGPGTRLTVL.

The chain links TRBV11-2 to TRBJ2-7; TRBD2 is a possible D gene (5 bases). Per germline, CDR1 SGHAT and CDR2 FQNNGV. The V gene lost 0 bases and the J gene lost 4 bases, with 10 bases spanning the gap. This CDR3 spans 14 amino acids. CDR3 DNA: TGTGCCAGCAGCTTAGAGCGGGCGGGTTACGAGCAGTACTTC. Its protein product is CASSLERAGYEQYF.

The V gene is TRBV7-2, the J gene TRBJ2-1; D possibly corresponds to TRBD1 (5 bases). The V gene lost 1 base and the J gene lost 0 bases, with 10 bases spanning the gap. Looked up from germline, CDR1 is SGHTA and CDR2 is FQGNSA. The CDR3 runs to 16 residues. Here the CDR3 DNA reads TGTGCCAGCAGCTTAGGACAGCATCCCTCCTACAATGAGCAGTTCTTC. Protein: CASSLGQHPSYNEQFF.

The V gene is TRBV5-4, the J gene TRBJ2-5; D gene uncertain. Trimming took 2 bases from V and 2 from J, leaving 10 bases between them. The CDR3 sequence is 14 residues long. From germline, CDR1 is SGHNT and CDR2 YYREEE (reference sequence). CDR3 region: CASSFSGRQETQYF. Written as DNA, the CDR3 is TGTGCCAGCAGCTTCTCAGGTCGGCAAGAGACCCAGTACTTC.

The chain uses TRBV29-1 and TRBJ2-1; TRBD2 agrees at 7 bases. Germline trimming cut 4 bases from V and 2 bases from J; bases unmatched to any gene: 2. The germline CDR1 and CDR2 sequences are SQVTM and ANQGSEA. This CDR3 spans 13 amino acids. For the CDR3, the DNA is TGCAGCGTTGCTAGCGGTCCCTACAATGAGCAGTTCTTC. Protein: CSVASGPYNEQFF.

The chain joins TRBV11-2 to TRBJ2-3, with TRBD2 as a possible D gene (6 bases). This CDR3 has 17 residues. Between the trimmed V and J ends, which lost 0 bases and 1 base, there was a span of 14 bases. Germline V gives CDR1 SGHAT, CDR2 FQNNGV. The CDR3 reads CASSLEVGGIGTDTQYF. The CDR3, as DNA: TGTGCCAGCAGCTTAGAAGTTGGCGGGATTGGCACAGATACGCAGTATTTT.

This chain joins TRBV10-2 and TRBJ2-3; D remains ambiguous. The ends were cut back, 5 bases at V and 2 bases at J, with 20 bases in the middle. This CDR3 has 17 amino acids. CDR1 is WSHSY and CDR2 is SAAADI in the germline V gene. The CDR3 bases are TGCGCCAGCAGTCCACGGCCTTACCGAGGTTCCACAGATACGCAGTATTTT. It is translated as CASSPRPYRGSTDTQYF.

The chain links TRBV6-2 or TRBV6-3 to TRBJ1-2; possible D gene TRBD1, 5 bases. Trimming pared 2 bases from V and 4 bases from J, leaving 11 bases between. This CDR3 has 14 residues. Germline values: CDR1 MNHEY, CDR2 SVGEGT. The CDR3: CASSYGGGIYGYTF. CDR3 in DNA: TGTGCCAGCAGTTACGGCGGGGGAATCTATGGCTACACCTTC.

The rearrangement uses TRBV15 and TRBJ1-2, with 10 positions matching TRBD1. Germline V lookup: CDR1 LNHNV, CDR2 YYDKDF (reference sequence). V gave up 11 bases and J gave up 8 bases; unmatched junction bases: 8. The CDR3 extends over 12 amino acids. In DNA form, the CDR3 reads TGTGCCTCGGGACAGGGGTCCGGCGGCTACACCTTC. Translating gives CASGQGSGGYTF.

In its sample, this clone was seen once. The chain combines TRBV12-5 with TRBJ2-2; TRBD1 aligns across 7 bases. This CDR3 contains 17 residues. CDR1 and CDR2 from the germline V gene are LGHNT and FRNRAP. V lost 0 bases and J lost 5; bases outside the gene matches: 9. CDR3 sequence (DNA): TGTGCTAGTGGTTTGGTAACTCAGGGGGTAAAAACCGGGGAGCTGTTTTTT. Translating it yields CASGLVTQGVKTGELFF.

This clone was detected only once. This chain links TRBV10-3 with TRBJ2-2; TRBD2 agrees at 7 bases. V trimming: 2 bases; J trimming: 7 bases; junction bases outside the gene matches: 19. The CDR3 loop spans 19 amino acids. Germline-derived CDR1 and CDR2 are ENHRY and SYGVKD. The CDR3 bases are TGTGCCATCAGTGAGACCCGGTTGTTGGCGGGAGAAAAGAACGGGGAGCTGTTTTTT. This encodes CAISETRLLAGEKNGELFF.

This sequence joins TRBV3-1 (or the pseudogene TRBV3-2) and TRBJ2-2, with D hard to call. Trimming stripped 3 bases from V and 8 bases from J, with 13 bases between. CDR1 is LGHDT, CDR2 YNNKEL, per germline (reference sequence). This CDR3 has 14 amino acids. The CDR3 loop is CASSQRVSRGELFF. The DNA for the CDR3 is TGTGCCAGCAGCCAGAGAGTTTCCAGGGGGGAGCTGTTTTTT.

The chain carries TRBV24-1 and TRBJ2-5, with 8 bases lining up with TRBD2. Germline V gene data show CDR1 as KGHDR and CDR2 as SFDVKD. This CDR3 has 17 amino acids. V lost 4 bases and J lost 5; bases outside the gene matches: 14. The CDR3 spells CATSDPASSGSEETQYF. In DNA, the CDR3 is TGTGCCACCAGTGACCCGGCATCGAGCGGGAGTGAGGAGACCCAGTACTTC.

This chain connects TRBV2 to TRBJ2-3; perhaps TRBD1 as D (6 bases). The germline V and J ends were trimmed by 2 bases and 1 base, with 10 bases remaining between them. CDR1 is SNHLY and CDR2 is FYNNEI in the germline V gene. The CDR3 has 15 amino acids. The CDR3 DNA sequence: TGTGCCAGCAGTGAACGCAGGGGACGCACAGATACGCAGTATTTT. Translation gives CASSERRGRTDTQYF.

The chain has TRBV5-6 and TRBJ1-2; tentative D call: TRBD1 (6 bases). Per germline, CDR1 SGHDT and CDR2 YYEEEE. Trimming stripped 5 bases from V and 7 bases from J, with 15 bases between. The CDR3 sequence is 13 residues long. The CDR3: CASSYNPRGGYTF. In nucleotides, the CDR3 is TGTGCCAGCAGTTACAACCCCAGGGGTGGCTACACCTTC. Filled out from reference TRBV5-6 and TRBJ1-2, the complete variable domain reads DAGVTQSPTHLIKTRGQQVTLRCSPKSGHDTVSWYQQALGQGPQFIFQYYEEEERQRGNFPDRFSGHQFPNYSSELNVNALLLGDSALYLCASSYNPRGGYTFGSGTRLTVV.

The V and J genes are TRBV9 and TRBJ2-7, with 7 bases matching TRBD2. Germline V gives CDR1 SGDLS, CDR2 YYNGEE. CDR3 size: 15 residues. The V segment lost 0 bases and the J segment 2 bases; nucleotides outside the gene matches: 5. The DNA of the CDR3 is TGTGCCAGCAGCGTAGATACGGGAGGAACCTACGAGCAGTACTTC. Translation gives CASSVDTGGTYEQYF.

The chain is built from TRBV18 and TRBJ2-7; a possible D gene is TRBD2 (5 bases). Germline CDR1 KGHSH, CDR2 LQKENI. There are 14 residues in the CDR3. V was trimmed by 2 bases and J by 3 bases, leaving 11 bases between them. CDR3 in DNA: TGTGCCAGCTCACCATTTATGAGGGTCTACGAGCAGTACTTC. Residues: CASSPFMRVYEQYF.

The chain recombines TRBV30 with TRBJ2-5; 8 bases match TRBD2. This CDR3 region has 13 residues. Germline loops: CDR1 GTSNPN, CDR2 SVGIG (reference sequence). V shed 0 bases, J shed 7 bases, and the junction held 4 bases outside the gene matches. The CDR3 DNA reads TGTGCCTGGAGTGTTAGCGGGAAGGGGACCCAGTACTTC. It yields the protein CAWSVSGKGTQYF.

This chain joins TRBV7-2 and TRBJ2-3; 7 nucleotides match TRBD2. J gave up 2 bases and V 8 bases, and 7 bases lay outside the gene matches. The CDR3 loop spans 14 amino acids. CDR1 is SGHTA and CDR2 is FQGNSA in the germline V gene. The CDR3 sequence: CASGLAAITDTQYF. The CDR3 DNA reads as TGTGCCAGCGGTCTAGCGGCCATCACAGATACGCAGTATTTT.

The gene calls are TRBV13 and TRBJ1-1; 12 positions match TRBD1. The junction had 0 bases not matched to a gene; V was cut back by 6 bases and J by 4 bases. CDR1 is PRHDT and CDR2 is FYEKMQ in the germline V gene (reference sequence). This CDR3 spans 13 amino acids. For the CDR3, the DNA is TGTGCCAGCAGGGGACAGGGGGCCACTGAAGCTTTCTTT. It encodes CASRGQGATEAFF.

The CDR3, as DNA: TGTGCCTCCTCCTTGTATAATTCACCCCTCCACTTT. It yields the protein CASSLYNSPLHF. The gene calls are TRBV3-1 (or the pseudogene TRBV3-2) and TRBJ1-6; D not resolved. Germline CDR1 is LGHDT and CDR2 is YNNKEL (reference sequence). Between the trimmed V and J ends, which lost 11 bases and 4 bases, there was a span of 9 bases. This CDR3 region has 12 residues.